The T cell receptor beta chain under discussion was sequenced for a study of T cell changes during pregnancy in multiple sclerosis. This CDR3 contains 13 residues. V lost 7 bases to trimming and J lost 6 bases, with 15 bases between them. Germline V gives CDR1 SEHNR, CDR2 FQNEAQ (reference sequence). Generated by immunoSEQ multiplex PCR, the TCRdb table keeps only in-frame clones and is missing some. This sample carries nearly 70,000 clones, 92% of them seen once, and the ten largest clones take 1.1% to 1.5%. The TCR originated in a female donor in good health, enrolled as a control in a pregnancy study. V usage is TRBV7-9 and J usage is TRBJ1-2, with D perhaps matching TRBD1 (5 bases). Sequencing used peripheral blood, obtained in the second trimester of pregnancy. CDR3 residues: CASMGPTPHGYTF. In DNA form, the CDR3 reads TGTGCCAGCATGGGGCCCACCCCCCATGGCTACACCTTC.